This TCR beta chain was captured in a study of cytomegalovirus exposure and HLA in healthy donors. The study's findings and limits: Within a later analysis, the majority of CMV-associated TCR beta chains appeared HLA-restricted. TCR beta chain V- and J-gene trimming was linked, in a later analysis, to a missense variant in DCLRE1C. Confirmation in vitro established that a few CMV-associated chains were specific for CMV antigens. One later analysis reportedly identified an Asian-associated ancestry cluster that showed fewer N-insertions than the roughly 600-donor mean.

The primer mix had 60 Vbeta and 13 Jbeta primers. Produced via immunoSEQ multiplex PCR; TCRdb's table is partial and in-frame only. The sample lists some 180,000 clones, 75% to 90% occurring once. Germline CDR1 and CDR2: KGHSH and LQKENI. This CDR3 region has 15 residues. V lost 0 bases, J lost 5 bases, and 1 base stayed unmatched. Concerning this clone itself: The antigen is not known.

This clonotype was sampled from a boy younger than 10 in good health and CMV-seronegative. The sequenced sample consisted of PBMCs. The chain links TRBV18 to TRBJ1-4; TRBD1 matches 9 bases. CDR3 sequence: CASSPPTGGNEKLFF. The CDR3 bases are TGTGCCAGCTCACCACCAACAGGGGGCAATGAAAAACTGTTTTTT.